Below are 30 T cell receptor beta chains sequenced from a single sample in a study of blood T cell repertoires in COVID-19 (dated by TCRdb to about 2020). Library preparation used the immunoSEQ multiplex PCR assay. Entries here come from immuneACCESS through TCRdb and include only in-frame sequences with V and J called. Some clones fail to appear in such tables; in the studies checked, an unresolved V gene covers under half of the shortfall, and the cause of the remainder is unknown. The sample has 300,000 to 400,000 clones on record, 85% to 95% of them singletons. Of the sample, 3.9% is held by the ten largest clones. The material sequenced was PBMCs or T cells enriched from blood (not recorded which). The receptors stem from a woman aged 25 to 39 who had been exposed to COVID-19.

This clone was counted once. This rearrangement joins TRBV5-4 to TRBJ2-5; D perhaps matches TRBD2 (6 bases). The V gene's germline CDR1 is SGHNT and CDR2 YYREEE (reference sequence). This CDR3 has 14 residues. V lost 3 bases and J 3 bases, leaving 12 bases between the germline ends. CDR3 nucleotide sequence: TGTGCCAGCAGCTCGACGGGCGGGAAAGAGACCCAGTACTTC. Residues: CASSSTGGKETQYF.

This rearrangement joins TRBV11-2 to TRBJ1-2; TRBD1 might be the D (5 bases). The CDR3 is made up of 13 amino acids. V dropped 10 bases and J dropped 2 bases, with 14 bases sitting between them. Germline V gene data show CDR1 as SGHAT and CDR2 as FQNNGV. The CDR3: CATSRGGNYGYTF. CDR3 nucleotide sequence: TGTGCCACATCACGGGGGGGGAACTATGGCTACACCTTC.

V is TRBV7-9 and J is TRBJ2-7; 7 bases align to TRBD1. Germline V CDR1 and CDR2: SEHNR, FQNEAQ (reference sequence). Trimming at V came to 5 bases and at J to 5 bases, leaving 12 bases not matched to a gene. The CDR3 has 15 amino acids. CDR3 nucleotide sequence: TGTGCCAGCAGCCCTGGGGTACAGGGGCTTCACGAGCAGTACTTC. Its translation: CASSPGVQGLHEQYF.

The CDR3 DNA follows: TGTGCCAGCAGGCCATGGGCCGTTGGCACAGATACGCAGTATTTT. Translation: CASRPWAVGTDTQYF. The J gene is TRBJ2-3, the V gene TRBV2, with D uncertain. Germline CDR1 reads SNHLY; CDR2 reads FYNNEI. The CDR3 runs 15 residues. Trimming removed 6 bases at V and 1 base at J, with 14 bases between.

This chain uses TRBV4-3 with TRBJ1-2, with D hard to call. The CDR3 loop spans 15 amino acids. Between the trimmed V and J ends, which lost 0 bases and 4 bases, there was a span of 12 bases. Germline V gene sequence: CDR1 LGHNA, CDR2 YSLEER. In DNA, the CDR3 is TGCGCCAGCAGCCAAGAAATTCGGGTCGTCTATGGCTACACCTTC. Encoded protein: CASSQEIRVVYGYTF.

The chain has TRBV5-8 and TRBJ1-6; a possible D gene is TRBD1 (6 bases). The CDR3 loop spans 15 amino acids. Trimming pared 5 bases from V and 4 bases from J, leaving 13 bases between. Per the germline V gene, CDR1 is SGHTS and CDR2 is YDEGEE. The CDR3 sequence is CASSTGTKYNSPLHF. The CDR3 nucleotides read TGTGCCAGCAGTACCGGGACAAAGTATAATTCACCCCTCCACTTT.

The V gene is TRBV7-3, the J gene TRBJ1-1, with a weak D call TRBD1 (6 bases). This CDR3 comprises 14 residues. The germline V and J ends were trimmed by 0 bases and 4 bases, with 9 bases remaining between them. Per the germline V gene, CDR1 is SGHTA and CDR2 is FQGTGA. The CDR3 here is CASSLTNRATEAFF. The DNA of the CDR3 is TGTGCCAGCAGCTTAACCAACAGGGCCACTGAAGCTTTCTTT.

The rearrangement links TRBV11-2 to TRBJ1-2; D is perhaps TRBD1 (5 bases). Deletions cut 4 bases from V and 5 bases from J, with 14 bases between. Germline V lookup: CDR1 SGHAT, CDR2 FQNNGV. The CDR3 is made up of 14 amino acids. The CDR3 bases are TGTGCCAGCAGCTCGGGGCACGGGGGGTATGGCTACACCTTC. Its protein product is CASSSGHGGYGYTF. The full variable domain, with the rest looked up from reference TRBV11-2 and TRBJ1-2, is EAGVAQSPRYKIIEKRQSVAFWCNPISGHATLYWYQQILGQGPKLLIQFQNNGVVDDSQLPKDRFSAERLKGVDSTLKIQPAKLEDSAVYLCASSSGHGGYGYTFGSGTRLTVV.

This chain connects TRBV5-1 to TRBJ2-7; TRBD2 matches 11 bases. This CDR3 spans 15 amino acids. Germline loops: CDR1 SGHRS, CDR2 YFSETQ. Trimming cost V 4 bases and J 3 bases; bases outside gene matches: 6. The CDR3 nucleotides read TGCGCCAGCAGCCTTAGCGGGGGGGGCGGCTACGAGCAGTACTTC. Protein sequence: CASSLSGGGGYEQYF. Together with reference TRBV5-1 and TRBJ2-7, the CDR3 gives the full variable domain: KAGVTQTPRYLIKTRGQQVTLSCSPISGHRSVSWYQQTPGQGLQFLFEYFSETQRNKGNFPGRFSGRQFSNSRSEMNVSTLELGDSALYLCASSLSGGGGYEQYFGPGTRLTVT.

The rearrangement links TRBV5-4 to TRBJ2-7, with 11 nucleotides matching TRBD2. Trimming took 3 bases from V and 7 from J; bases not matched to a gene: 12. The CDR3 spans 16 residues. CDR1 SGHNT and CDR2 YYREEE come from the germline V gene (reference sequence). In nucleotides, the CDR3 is TGTGCCAGCAGCTCCGCCGTACTAGCGGGGGCAGGGGAGCAGTACTTC. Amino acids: CASSSAVLAGAGEQYF.

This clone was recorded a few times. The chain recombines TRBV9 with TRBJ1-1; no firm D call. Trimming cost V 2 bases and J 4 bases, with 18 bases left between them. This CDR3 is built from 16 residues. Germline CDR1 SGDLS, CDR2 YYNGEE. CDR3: CASSVRPISSSTEAFF. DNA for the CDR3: TGTGCCAGCAGCGTCAGACCCATCTCTAGCTCCACTGAAGCTTTCTTT.

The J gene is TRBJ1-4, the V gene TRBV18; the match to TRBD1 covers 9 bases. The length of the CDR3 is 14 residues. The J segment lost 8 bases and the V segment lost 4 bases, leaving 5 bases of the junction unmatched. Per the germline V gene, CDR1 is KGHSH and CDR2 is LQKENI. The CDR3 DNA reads TGTGCCAGCTCACTGACAGGGGGGGACGAAAAACTGTTTTTT. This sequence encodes CASSLTGGDEKLFF. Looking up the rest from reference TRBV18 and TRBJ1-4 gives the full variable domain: NAGVMQNPRHLVRRRGQEARLRCSPMKGHSHVYWYRQLPEEGLKFMVYLQKENIIDESGMPKERFSAEFPKEGPSILRIQQVVRGDSAAYFCASSLTGGDEKLFFGSGTQLSVL.

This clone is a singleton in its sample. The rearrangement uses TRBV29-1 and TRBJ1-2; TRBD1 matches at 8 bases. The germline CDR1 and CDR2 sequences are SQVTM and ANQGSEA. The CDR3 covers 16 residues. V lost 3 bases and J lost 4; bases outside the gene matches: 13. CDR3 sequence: CSVDSGSGQGGYGYTF. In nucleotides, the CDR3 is TGCAGCGTTGATTCGGGTAGTGGACAGGGTGGCTATGGCTACACCTTC.

CDR3 residues: CASRPRGFYGYTF. In DNA, the CDR3 is TGTGCCAGTAGACCCCGGGGGTTTTATGGCTACACCTTC. The chain joins TRBV19 to TRBJ1-2; possibly TRBD1 for D (5 bases). Deletions cut 6 bases from V and 5 bases from J, with 13 bases between. CDR1 is LNHDA, CDR2 SQIVND, per germline (reference sequence). The CDR3 totals 13 residues.

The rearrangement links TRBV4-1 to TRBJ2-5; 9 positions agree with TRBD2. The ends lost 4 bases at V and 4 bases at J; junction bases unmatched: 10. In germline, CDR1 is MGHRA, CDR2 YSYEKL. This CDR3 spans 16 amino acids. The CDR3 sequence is CASSLIAGGPRETQYF. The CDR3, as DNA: TGCGCCAGCAGCCTTATCGCGGGGGGGCCCCGAGAGACCCAGTACTTC.

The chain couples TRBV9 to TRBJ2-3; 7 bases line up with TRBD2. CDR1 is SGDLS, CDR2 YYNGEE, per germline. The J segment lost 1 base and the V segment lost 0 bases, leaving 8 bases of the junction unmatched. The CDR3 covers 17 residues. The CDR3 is CASSVDPPAGGTDTQYF. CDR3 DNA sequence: TGTGCCAGCAGCGTAGACCCCCCGGCGGGGGGCACAGATACGCAGTATTTT.

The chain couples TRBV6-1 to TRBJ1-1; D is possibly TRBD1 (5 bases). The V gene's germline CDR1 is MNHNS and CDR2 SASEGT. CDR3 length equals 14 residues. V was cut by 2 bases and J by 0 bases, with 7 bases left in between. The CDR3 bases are TGTGCCAGCAGTGAACGACAGATGAACACTGAAGCTTTCTTT. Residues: CASSERQMNTEAFF.

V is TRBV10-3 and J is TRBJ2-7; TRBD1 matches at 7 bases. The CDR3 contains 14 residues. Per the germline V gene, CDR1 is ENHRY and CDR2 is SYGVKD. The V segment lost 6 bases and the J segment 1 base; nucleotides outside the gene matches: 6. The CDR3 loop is CAIRGTDQSYEQYF. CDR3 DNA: TGTGCCATCAGGGGGACAGATCAATCCTACGAGCAGTACTTC.

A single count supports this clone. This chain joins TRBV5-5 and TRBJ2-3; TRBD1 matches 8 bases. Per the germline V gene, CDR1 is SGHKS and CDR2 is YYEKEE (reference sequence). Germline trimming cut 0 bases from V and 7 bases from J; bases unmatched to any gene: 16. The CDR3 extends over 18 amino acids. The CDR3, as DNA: TGTGCCAGCAGCTTGGGGACAGGGTTTTCCCCTTTATCATATACGCAGTATTTT. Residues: CASSLGTGFSPLSYTQYF.

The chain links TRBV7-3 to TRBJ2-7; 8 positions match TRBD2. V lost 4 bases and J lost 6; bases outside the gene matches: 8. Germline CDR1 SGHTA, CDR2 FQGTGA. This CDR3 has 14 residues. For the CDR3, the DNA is TGTGCCAGCAGCTCAAGCGGGGGAGCTCTCGAGCAGTACTTC. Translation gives CASSSSGGALEQYF.

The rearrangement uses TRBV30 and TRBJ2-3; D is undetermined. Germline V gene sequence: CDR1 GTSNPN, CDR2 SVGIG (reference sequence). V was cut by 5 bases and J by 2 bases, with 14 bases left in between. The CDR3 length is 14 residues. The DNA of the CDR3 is TGTGCCTGGTCTGTGGCCCGCTCCACAGATACGCAGTATTTT. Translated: CAWSVARSTDTQYF. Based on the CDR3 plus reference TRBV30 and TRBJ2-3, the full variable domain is SQTIHQWPATLVQPVGSPLSLECTVEGTSNPNLYWYRQAAGRGLQLLFYSVGIGQISSEVPQNLSASRPQDRQFILSSKKLLLSDSGFYLCAWSVARSTDTQYFGPGTRLTVL.

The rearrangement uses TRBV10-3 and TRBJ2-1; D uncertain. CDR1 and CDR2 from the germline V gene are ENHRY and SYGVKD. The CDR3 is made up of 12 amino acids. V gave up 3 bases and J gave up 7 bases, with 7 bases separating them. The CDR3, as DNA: TGTGCCATCAGTGAACTTCGAAATGAGCAGTTCTTC. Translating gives CAISELRNEQFF.

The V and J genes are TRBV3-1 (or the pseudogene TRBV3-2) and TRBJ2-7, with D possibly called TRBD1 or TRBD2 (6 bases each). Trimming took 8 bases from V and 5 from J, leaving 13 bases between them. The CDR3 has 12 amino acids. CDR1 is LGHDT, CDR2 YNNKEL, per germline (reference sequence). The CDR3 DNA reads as TGTGCCAGCCGCCGGGGGCTGGACGAGCAGTACTTC. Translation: CASRRGLDEQYF.

The CDR3 loop is CAWVGQGNTEAFF. Here the CDR3 DNA reads TGTGCCTGGGTGGGACAGGGGAACACTGAAGCTTTCTTT. The rearrangement links TRBV30 to TRBJ1-1; 9 bases fit TRBD1. Germline V gene sequence: CDR1 GTSNPN, CDR2 SVGIG (reference sequence). The CDR3 is 13 amino acids. The V gene end was trimmed by 5 bases and the J gene end by 1 base; junction bases not matched to a gene: 2. The full variable domain, in which reference TRBV30 and TRBJ1-1 provide the parts outside the CDR3, is SQTIHQWPATLVQPVGSPLSLECTVEGTSNPNLYWYRQAAGRGLQLLFYSVGIGQISSEVPQNLSASRPQDRQFILSSKKLLLSDSGFYLCAWVGQGNTEAFFGQGTRLTVV.

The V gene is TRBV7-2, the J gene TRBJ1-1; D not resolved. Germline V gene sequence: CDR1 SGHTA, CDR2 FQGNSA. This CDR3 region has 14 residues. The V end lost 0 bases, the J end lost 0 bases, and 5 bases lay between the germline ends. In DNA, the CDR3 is TGTGCCAGCAGCTTAGCTTACTTGAACACTGAAGCTTTCTTT. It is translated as CASSLAYLNTEAFF.

CDR3 region: CASRAEGGSEQYF. As DNA, the CDR3 is TGTGCAAGTCGCGCGGAAGGGGGTAGCGAGCAGTACTTC. This chain links TRBV12-2 with TRBJ2-7; the D segment call TRBD1 is taken from the table without a DNA check. TRBV12-2 is listed as a pseudogene. The CDR3 contains 13 residues.

The CDR3 region is CASSLGEAGELFF. The CDR3 DNA follows: TGCGCCAGCAGCTTGGGGGAGGCCGGGGAGCTGTTTTTT. This chain connects TRBV5-1 to TRBJ2-2; D is possibly TRBD2 (6 bases). The germline gives CDR1 SGHRS, CDR2 YFSETQ. The V end lost 0 bases, the J end lost 6 bases, and 6 bases lay between the germline ends. The CDR3 totals 13 residues. Drawing the rest from reference TRBV5-1 and TRBJ2-2, the complete variable domain is KAGVTQTPRYLIKTRGQQVTLSCSPISGHRSVSWYQQTPGQGLQFLFEYFSETQRNKGNFPGRFSGRQFSNSRSEMNVSTLELGDSALYLCASSLGEAGELFFGEGSRLTVL.

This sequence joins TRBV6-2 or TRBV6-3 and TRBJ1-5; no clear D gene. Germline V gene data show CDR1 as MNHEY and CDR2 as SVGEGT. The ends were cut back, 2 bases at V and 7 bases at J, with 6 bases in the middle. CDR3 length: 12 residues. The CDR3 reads CASSYQVQPQHF. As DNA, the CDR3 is TGTGCCAGCAGTTACCAGGTCCAGCCCCAGCATTTT.

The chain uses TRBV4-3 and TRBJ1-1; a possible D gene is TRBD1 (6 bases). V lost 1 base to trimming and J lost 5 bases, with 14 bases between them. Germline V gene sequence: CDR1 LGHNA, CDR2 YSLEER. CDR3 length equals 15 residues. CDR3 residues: CASSQAGGARTEAFF. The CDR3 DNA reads TGCGCCAGCAGCCAAGCCGGGGGGGCCCGAACTGAAGCTTTCTTT.

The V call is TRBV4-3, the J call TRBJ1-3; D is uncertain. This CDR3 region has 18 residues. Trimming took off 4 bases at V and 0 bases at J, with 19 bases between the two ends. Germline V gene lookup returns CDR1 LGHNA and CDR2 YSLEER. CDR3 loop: CASSRSVSEISSGNTIYF. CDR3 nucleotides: TGCGCCAGCAGCCGAAGCGTATCAGAAATAAGCTCTGGAAACACCATATATTTT.